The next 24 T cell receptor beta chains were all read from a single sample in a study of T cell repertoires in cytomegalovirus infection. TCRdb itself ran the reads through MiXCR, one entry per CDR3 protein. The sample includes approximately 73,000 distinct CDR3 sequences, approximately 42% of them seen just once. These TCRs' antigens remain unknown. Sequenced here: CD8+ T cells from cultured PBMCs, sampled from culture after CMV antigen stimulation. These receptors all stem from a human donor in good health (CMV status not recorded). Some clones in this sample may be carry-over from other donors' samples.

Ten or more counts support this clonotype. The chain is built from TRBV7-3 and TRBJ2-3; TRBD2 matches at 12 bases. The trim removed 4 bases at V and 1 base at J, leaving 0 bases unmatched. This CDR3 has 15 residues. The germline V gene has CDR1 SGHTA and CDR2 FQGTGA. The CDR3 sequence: CASSWTSGGTDTQYF. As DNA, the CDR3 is TGTGCCAGCAGCTGGACTAGCGGGGGCACAGATACGCAGTATTTT. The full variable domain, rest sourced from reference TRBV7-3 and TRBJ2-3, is GAGVSQTPSNKVTEKGKYVELRCDPISGHTALYWYRQSLGQGPEFLIYFQGTGAADDSGLPNDRFFAVRPEGSVSTLKIQRTERGDSAVYLCASSWTSGGTDTQYFGPGTRLTVL.

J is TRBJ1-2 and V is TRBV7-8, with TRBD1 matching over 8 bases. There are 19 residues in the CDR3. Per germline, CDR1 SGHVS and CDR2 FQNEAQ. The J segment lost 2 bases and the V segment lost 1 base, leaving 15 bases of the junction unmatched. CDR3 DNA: TGTGCCAGCAGCTTAGGCCCCCTCCAGGACAGGGAGGACAACTATGGCTACACCTTC. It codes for CASSLGPLQDREDNYGYTF.

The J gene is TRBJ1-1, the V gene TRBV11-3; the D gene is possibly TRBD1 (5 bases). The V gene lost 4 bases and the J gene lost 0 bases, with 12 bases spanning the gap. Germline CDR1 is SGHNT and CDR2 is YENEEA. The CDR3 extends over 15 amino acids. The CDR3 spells CASSSSGGVNTEAFF. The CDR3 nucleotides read TGTGCCAGCAGCTCGAGTGGGGGGGTGAACACTGAAGCTTTCTTT.

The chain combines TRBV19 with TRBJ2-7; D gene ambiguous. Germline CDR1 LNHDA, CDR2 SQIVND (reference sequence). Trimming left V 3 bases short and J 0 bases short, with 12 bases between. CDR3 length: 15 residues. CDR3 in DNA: TGTGCCAGTAGTATTGCAGGTCGTAGCTCCTACGAGCAGTACTTC. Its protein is CASSIAGRSSYEQYF.

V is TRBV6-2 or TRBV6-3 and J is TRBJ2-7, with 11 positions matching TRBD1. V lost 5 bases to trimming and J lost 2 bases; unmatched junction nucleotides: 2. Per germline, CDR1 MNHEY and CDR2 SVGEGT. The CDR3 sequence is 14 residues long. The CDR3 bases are TGTGCCAGCAGTGGGACAGGGGGAGCCTACGAGCAGTACTTC. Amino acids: CASSGTGGAYEQYF.

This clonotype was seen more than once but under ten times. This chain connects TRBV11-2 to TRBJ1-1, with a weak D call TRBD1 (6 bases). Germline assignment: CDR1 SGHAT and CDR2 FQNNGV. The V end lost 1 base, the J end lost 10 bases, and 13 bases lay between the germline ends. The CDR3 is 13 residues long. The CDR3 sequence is CASSLVAEGVAFF. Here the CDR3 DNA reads TGTGCCAGCAGCTTAGTAGCTGAGGGGGTAGCTTTCTTT. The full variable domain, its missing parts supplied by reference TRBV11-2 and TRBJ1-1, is EAGVAQSPRYKIIEKRQSVAFWCNPISGHATLYWYQQILGQGPKLLIQFQNNGVVDDSQLPKDRFSAERLKGVDSTLKIQPAKLEDSAVYLCASSLVAEGVAFFGQGTRLTVV.

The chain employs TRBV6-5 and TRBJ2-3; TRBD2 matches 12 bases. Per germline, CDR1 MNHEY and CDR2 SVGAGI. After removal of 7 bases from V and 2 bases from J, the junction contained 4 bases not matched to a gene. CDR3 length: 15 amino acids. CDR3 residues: CASIGLAGTTDTQYF. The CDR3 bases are TGTGCCAGCATCGGACTAGCGGGGACCACAGATACGCAGTATTTT.

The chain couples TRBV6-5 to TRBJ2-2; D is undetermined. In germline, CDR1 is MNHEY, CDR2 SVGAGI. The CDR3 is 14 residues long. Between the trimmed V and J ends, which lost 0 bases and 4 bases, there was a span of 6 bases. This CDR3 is CASSYSATTGELFF. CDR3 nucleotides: TGTGCCAGCAGTTACTCGGCCACCACCGGGGAGCTGTTTTTT.

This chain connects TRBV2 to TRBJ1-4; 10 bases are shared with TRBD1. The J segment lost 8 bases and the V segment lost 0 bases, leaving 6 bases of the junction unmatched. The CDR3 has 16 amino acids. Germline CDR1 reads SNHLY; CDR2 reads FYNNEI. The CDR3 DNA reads TGTGCCAGCAGTGAAGCGCTGGGACAGGGGAAAGAAAAACTGTTTTTT. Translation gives CASSEALGQGKEKLFF.

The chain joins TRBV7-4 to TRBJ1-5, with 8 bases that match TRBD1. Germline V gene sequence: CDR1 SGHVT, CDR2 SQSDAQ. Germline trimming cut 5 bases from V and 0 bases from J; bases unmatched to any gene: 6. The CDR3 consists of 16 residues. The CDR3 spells CASSHGQGHSNQPQHF. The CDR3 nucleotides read TGTGCCAGCAGCCACGGACAGGGCCATAGCAATCAGCCCCAGCATTTT.

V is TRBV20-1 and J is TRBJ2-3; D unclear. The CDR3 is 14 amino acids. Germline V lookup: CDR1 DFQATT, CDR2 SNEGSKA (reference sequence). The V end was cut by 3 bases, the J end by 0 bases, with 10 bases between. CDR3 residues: CSASLGTSTDTQYF. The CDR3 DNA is TGCAGTGCTAGTCTGGGAACTAGCACAGATACGCAGTATTTT.

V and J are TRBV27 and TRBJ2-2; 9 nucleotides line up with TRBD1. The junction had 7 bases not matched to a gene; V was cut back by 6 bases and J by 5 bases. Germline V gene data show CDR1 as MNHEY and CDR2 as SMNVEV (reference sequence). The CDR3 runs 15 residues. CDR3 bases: TGTGCCAGCAGGATAGGGGACAGGGAGACCGGGGAGCTGTTTTTT. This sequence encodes CASRIGDRETGELFF.

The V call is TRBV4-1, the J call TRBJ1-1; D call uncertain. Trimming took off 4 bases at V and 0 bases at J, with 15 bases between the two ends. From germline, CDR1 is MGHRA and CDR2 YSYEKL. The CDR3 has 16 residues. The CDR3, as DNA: TGCGCCAGCAGCCTCTCCGCAGGAAGGCTGAACACTGAAGCTTTCTTT. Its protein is CASSLSAGRLNTEAFF.

Written as DNA, the CDR3 is TGTGCCAGTAGCGCCGGAAACACTGAAGCTTTCTTT. This codes for CASSAGNTEAFF. The chain links TRBV19 to TRBJ1-1; D remains unclear. Trimming stripped 6 bases from V and 2 bases from J, with 7 bases between. This CDR3 region has 12 residues. CDR1 is LNHDA, CDR2 SQIVND, per germline (reference sequence).

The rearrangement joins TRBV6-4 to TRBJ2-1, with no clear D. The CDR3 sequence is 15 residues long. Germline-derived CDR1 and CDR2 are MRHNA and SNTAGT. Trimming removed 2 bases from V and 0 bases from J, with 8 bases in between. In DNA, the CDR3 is TGTGCCAGCAGTGACAGGGCCAGCTCCTACAATGAGCAGTTCTTC. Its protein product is CASSDRASSYNEQFF.

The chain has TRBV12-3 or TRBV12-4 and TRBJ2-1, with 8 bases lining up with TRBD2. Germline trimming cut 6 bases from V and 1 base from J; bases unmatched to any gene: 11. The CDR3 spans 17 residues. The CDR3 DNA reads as TGTGCCAGCAGCCTGGCAGCGGGGGTGATATCCTACAATGAGCAGTTCTTC. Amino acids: CASSLAAGVISYNEQFF.

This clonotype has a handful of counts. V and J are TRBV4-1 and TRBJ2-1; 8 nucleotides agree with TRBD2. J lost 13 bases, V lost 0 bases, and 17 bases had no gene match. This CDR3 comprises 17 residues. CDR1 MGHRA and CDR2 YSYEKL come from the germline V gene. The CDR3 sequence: CASSQEYVTSAAPLQFF. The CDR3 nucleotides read TGCGCCAGCAGCCAAGAATACGTGACTAGCGCAGCCCCCCTTCAGTTCTTC.

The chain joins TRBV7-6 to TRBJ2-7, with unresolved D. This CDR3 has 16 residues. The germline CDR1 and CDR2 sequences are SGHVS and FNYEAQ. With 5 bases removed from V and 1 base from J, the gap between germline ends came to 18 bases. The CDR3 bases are TGTGCCAGCAGCCCCCCTCTATTCGGGCGGTCCTACGAGCAGTACTTC. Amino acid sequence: CASSPPLFGRSYEQYF.

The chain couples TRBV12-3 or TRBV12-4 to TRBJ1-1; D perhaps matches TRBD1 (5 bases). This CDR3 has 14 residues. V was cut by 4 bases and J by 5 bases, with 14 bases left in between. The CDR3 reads CASSSPVWGTEAFF. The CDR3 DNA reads TGTGCCAGCAGTTCCCCCGTATGGGGGACTGAAGCTTTCTTT.

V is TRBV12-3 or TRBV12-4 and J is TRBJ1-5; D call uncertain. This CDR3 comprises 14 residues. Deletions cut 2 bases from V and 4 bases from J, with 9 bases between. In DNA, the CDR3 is TGTGCCAGCAGTTTACAAGTAGGAAATCAGCCCCAGCATTTT. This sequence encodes CASSLQVGNQPQHF.

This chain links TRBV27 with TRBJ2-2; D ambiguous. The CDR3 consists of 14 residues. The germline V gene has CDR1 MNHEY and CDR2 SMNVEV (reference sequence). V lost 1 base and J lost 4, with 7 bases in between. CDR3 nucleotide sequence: TGTGCCAGCAGTTTATACCCGGTCACCGGGGAGCTGTTTTTT. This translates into CASSLYPVTGELFF.

CDR3 nucleotides: TGTGCCAGCAGCTTCTCGAGGGGGGGGTCACCCCTCCACTTT. Amino acid sequence: CASSFSRGGSPLHF. The chain joins TRBV7-8 to TRBJ1-6; a possible D gene is TRBD1 (6 bases). The CDR3 length is 14 residues. Trimming pared 3 bases from V and 10 bases from J, leaving 13 bases between. Germline values: CDR1 SGHVS, CDR2 FQNEAQ.

The CDR3 nucleotides read TGTGCCAGCAGCCGCCCGGACAGGCACACCGGGGAGCTGTTTTTT. It is translated as CASSRPDRHTGELFF. The chain joins TRBV7-9 to TRBJ2-2, with TRBD1 matching 7 bases. CDR1 is SEHNR, CDR2 FQNEAQ, per germline (reference sequence). This CDR3 is 15 amino acids long. The junction had 6 bases not matched to a gene; V was cut back by 5 bases and J by 3 bases.

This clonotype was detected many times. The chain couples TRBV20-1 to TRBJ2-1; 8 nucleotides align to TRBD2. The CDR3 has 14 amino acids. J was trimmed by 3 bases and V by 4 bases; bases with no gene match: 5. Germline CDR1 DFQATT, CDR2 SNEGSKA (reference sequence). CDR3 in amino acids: CSAIPSGYYNEQFF. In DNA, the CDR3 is TGCAGTGCTATCCCTAGCGGGTACTACAATGAGCAGTTCTTC.